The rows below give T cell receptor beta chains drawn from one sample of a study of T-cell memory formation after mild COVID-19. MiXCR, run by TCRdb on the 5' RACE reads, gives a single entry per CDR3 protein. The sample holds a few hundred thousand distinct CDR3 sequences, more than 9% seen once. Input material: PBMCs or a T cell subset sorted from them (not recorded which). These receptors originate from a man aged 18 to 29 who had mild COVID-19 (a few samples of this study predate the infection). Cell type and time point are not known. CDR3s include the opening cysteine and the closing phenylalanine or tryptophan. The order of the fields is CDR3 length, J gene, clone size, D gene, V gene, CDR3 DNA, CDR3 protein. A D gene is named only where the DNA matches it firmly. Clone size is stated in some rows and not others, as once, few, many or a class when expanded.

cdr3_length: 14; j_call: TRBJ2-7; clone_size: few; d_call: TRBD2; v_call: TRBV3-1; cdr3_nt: TGTGCCAGCAGCCAATTTGGGACTACCTACGAGCAGTACTTC; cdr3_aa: CASSQFGTTYEQYF
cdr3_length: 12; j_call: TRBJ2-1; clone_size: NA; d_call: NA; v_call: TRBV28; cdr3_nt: TGTGCCAGCAGTTCTGTCTACAATGAGCAGTTCTTC; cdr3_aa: CASSSVYNEQFF
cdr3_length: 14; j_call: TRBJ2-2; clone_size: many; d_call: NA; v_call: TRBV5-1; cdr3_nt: TGCGCCAGCAGCTTTACGGGGACCACCGGGGAGCTGTTTTTT; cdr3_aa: CASSFTGTTGELFF
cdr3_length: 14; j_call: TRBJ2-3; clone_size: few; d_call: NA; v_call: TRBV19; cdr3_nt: TGTGCCAGTAGTATTCAGGGGAGGACAGATACGCAGTATTTT; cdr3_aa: CASSIQGRTDTQYF
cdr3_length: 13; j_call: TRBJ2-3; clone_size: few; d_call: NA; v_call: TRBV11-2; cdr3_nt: TGTGCCAGCAGCCCTCGAGCGCCAGATACGCAGTATTTT; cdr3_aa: CASSPRAPDTQYF
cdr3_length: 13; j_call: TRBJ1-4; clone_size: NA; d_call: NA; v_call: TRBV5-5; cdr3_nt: TGTGCCAGCAGCCCCCCGACCGCTGAAAAACTGTTTTTT; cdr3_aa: CASSPPTAEKLFF
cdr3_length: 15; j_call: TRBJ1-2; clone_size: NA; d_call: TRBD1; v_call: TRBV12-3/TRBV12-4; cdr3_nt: TGTGCCAGCAGTTCTCAGGGGGTTCCTAACTATGGCTACACCTTC; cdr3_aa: CASSSQGVPNYGYTF
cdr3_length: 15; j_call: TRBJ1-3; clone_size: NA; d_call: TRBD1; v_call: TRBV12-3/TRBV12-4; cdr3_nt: TGTGCCAGCAGTTTATCGGGGACAGTTGGAAACACCATATATTTT; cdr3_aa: CASSLSGTVGNTIYF
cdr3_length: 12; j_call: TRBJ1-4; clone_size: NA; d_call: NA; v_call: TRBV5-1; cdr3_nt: TGCGCCAGCGCCGCCGACAGGGAAAAACTGTTTTTT; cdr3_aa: CASAADREKLFF
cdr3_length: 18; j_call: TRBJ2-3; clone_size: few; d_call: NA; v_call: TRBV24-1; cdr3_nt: TGTGCCACCAGTGAAACCCCCAACAGCGCCTCTGGAACAGATACGCAGTATTTT; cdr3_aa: CATSETPNSASGTDTQYF
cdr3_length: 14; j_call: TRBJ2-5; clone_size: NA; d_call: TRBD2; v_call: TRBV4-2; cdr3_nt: TGTGCCAGCAGCCAAGTCGGGGGGGGCCAGACCCAGTACTTC; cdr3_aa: CASSQVGGGQTQYF
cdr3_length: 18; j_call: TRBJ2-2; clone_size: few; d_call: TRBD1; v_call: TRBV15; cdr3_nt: TGTGCCACCAGCAGACCCCCGGGACAGGGAGGTAGGACCGGGGAGCTGTTTTTT; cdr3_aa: CATSRPPGQGGRTGELFF
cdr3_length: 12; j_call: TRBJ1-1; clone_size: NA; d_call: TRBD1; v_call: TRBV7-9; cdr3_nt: TGTGCCAGCAGCCCAGGGGGGTATGGAGCTTTCTTT; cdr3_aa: CASSPGGYGAFF
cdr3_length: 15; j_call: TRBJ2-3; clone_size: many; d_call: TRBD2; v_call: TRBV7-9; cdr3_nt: TGTGCCAGCAGCGCAACTAGCGGGGGCACAGATACGCAGTATTTT; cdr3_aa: CASSATSGGTDTQYF
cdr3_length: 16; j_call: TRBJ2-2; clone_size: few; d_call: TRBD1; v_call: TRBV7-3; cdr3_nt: TGTGCCAGCAGCTTAAACAGGGACAGGAACACCGGGGAGCTGTTTTTT; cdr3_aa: CASSLNRDRNTGELFF
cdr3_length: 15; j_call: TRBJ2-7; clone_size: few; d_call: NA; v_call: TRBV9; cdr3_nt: TGTGCCAGCAGCGTAGGCGGGACAGCGCTCTACGAGCAGTACTTC; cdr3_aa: CASSVGGTALYEQYF
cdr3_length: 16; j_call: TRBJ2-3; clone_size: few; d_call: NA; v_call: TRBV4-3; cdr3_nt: TGCGCCAGCAGCCAAGGATTAGCGGCTAGCACAGATACGCAGTATTTT; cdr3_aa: CASSQGLAASTDTQYF
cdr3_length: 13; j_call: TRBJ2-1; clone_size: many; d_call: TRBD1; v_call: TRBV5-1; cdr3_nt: TGCGCCAGCGGAAACCAGGGGGCTGATGAGCAGTTCTTC; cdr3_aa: CASGNQGADEQFF
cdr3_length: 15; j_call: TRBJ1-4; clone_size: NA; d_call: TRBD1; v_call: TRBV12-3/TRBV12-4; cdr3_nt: TGTGCCAGCAGCCCCTGGGACAGCCTTAATGAAAAACTGTTTTTT; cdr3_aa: CASSPWDSLNEKLFF
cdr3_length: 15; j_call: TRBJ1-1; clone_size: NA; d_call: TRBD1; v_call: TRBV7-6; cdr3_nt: TGTGCCAGCAGCCTAGGACAGGGGAAGAACACTGAAGCTTTCTTT; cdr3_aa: CASSLGQGKNTEAFF
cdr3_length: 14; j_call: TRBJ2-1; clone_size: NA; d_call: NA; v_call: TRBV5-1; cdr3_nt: TGCGCCAGCAGGGTGATAGGGGAGAACAATGAGCAGTTCTTC; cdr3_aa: CASRVIGENNEQFF
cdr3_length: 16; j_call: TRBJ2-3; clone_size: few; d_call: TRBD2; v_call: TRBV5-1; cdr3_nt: TGCGCCAGCAGCCCTGGGGTAGCGGGGGGGCCGGATACGCAGTATTTT; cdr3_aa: CASSPGVAGGPDTQYF
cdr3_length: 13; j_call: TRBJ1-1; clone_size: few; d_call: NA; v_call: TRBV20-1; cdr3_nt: TGCAGTGCTAGAAGCAACTGGGCCACTGAAGCTTTCTTT; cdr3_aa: CSARSNWATEAFF
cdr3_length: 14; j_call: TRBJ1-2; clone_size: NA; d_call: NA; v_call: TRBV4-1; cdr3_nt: TGCGCCAGCAGCCAAGATCAGGGGACCCATGGCTACACCTTC; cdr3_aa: CASSQDQGTHGYTF
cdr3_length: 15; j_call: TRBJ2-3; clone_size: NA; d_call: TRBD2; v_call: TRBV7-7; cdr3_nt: TGTGCTAGCAGCTTAGTAGCGGGGGGCCCAGATACGCAGTATTTT; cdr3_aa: CASSLVAGGPDTQYF
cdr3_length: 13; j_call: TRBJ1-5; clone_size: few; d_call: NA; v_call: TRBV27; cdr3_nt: TGTGCCAGCAGTTACCAGGGTGAGCAGCCCCAGCATTTT; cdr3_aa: CASSYQGEQPQHF
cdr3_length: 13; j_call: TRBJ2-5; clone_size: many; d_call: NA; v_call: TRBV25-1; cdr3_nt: TGTGCCAGCAGCGGATTCGGAACAGAGACCCAGTACTTC; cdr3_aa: CASSGFGTETQYF
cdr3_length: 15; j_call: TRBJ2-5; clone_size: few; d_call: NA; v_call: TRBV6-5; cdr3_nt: TGTGCCAGCAGTTTCCCCCTGGGTCGGGGAGAGACCCAGTACTTC; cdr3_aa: CASSFPLGRGETQYF
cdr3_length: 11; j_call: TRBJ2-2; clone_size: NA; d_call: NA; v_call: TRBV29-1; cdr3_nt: TGCAGCGGGGGGGACACCGGGGAGCTGTTTTTT; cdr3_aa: CSGGDTGELFF
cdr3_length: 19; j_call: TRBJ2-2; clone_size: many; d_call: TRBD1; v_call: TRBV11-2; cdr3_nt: TGTGCCAGCAGCTTTTCCATATACAGGGGGCGCGTGTACACCGGGGAGCTGTTTTTT; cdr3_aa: CASSFSIYRGRVYTGELFF
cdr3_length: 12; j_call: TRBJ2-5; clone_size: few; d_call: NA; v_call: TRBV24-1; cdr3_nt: TGTGCCACCAGTGATAACAAAGAGACCCAGTACTTC; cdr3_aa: CATSDNKETQYF
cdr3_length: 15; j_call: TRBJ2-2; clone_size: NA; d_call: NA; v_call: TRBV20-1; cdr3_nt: TGCAGTGCTAGAGGGGACTCCCTGAACACCGGGGAGCTGTTTTTT; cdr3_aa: CSARGDSLNTGELFF
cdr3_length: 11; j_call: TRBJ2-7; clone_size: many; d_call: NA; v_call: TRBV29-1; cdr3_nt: TGCAGCGTCGTTTGGGACTACGAGCAGTACTTC; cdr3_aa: CSVVWDYEQYF
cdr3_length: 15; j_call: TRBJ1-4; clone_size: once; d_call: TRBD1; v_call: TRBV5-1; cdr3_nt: TGCGCCAGCAGCTACCTCGGGACAGGGAATGAAAAACTGTTTTTT; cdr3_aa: CASSYLGTGNEKLFF
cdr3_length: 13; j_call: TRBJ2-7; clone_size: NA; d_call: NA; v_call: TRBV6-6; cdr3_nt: TGTGCCAGCAGGTACACTAGCAACCACGAGCAGTACTTC; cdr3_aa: CASRYTSNHEQYF
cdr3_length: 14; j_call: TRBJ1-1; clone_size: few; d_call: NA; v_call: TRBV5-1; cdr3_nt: TGCGCCAGCAGCTTTGAGATTTCGAACACTGAAGCTTTCTTT; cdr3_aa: CASSFEISNTEAFF
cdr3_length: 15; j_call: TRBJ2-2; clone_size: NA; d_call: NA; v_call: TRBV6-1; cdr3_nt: TGTGCCAGCAGTGATCCCGGCCGGGGATCCGGGGAGCTGTTTTTT; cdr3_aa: CASSDPGRGSGELFF
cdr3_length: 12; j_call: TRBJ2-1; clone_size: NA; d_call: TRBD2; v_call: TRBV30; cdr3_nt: TGTGCCTGGACCGGGGGGGCCAATGAGCAGTTCTTC; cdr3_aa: CAWTGGANEQFF
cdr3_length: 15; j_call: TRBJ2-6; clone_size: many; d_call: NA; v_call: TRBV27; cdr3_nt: TGTGCCAGCAGGTCAGCGGGCTCTGGGGCCAACGTCCTGACTTTC; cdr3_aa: CASRSAGSGANVLTF
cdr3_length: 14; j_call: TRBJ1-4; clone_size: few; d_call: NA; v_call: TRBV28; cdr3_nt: TGTGCCAGCAGTTTTTACGGGGGGCAGGAAAAACTGTTTTTT; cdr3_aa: CASSFYGGQEKLFF
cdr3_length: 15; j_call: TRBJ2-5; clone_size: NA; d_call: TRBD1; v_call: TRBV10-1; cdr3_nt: TGCGCCAGCAGTGCCGACGCCGGGACAGGGAATACCCAGTACTTC; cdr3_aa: CASSADAGTGNTQYF
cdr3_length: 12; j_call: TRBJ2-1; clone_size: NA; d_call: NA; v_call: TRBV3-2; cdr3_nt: TGTGCCAGCAGCCCCGAGGGGGATGAGCAGTTCTTC; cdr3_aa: CASSPEGDEQFF
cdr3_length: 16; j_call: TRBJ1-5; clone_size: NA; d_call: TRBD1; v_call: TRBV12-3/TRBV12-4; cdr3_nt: TGTGCCAGCAGTTTCGGACAGGTAGTGGGCAATCAGCCCCAGCATTTT; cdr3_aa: CASSFGQVVGNQPQHF
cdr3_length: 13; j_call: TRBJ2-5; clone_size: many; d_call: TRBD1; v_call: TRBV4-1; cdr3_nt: TGCGCCAGCAGCTGGGGACAGCAAGAGACCCAGTACTTC; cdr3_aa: CASSWGQQETQYF
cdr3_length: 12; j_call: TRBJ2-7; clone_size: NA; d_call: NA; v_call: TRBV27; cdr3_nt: TGTGCCAGCAGGTCGAAACTAGGGGAGCAGTACTTC; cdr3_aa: CASRSKLGEQYF
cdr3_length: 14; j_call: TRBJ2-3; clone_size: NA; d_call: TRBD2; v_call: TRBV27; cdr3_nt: TGTGCCAGCAATCCCAGCGGGGGGACAGATACGCAGTATTTT; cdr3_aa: CASNPSGGTDTQYF
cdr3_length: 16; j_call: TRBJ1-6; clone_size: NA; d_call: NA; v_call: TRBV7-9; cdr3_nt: TGTGCCAGCAGCCTACTCCAGGAAACCTATAATTCACCCCTCCACTTT; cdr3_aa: CASSLLQETYNSPLHF
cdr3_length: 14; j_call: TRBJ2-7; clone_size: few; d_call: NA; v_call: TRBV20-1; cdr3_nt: TGCAGTGCTAGAGATATGAGACTTTCCTACGAGCAGTACTTC; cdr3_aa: CSARDMRLSYEQYF
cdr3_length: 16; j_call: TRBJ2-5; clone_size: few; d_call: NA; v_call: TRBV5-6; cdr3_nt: TGTGCCAGCAGCCCGCCCGGGAGCAGGCGTCAAGAGACCCAGTACTTC; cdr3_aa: CASSPPGSRRQETQYF
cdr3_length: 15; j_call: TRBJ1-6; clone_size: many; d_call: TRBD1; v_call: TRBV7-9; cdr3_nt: TGTGCCAGCAGCCGCGACAGGGTGGAGTTTTCACCCCTCCACTTT; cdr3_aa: CASSRDRVEFSPLHF
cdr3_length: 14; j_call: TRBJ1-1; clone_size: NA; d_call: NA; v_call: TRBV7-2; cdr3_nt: TGTGCCAGCAGCCTGACGGGTGGGACTCTAGGGGCTTTCTTT; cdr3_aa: CASSLTGGTLGAFF
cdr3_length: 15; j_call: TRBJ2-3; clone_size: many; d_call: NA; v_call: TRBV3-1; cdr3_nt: TGTGCCAGCAGCCAAGGCGGGGGCCCATCAGATACGCAGTATTTT; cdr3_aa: CASSQGGGPSDTQYF
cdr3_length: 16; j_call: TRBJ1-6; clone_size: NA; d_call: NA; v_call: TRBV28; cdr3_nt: TGTGCCAGCAGTTCCGGACAGAGCTCCTATAATTCACCCCTCCACTTT; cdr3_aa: CASSSGQSSYNSPLHF